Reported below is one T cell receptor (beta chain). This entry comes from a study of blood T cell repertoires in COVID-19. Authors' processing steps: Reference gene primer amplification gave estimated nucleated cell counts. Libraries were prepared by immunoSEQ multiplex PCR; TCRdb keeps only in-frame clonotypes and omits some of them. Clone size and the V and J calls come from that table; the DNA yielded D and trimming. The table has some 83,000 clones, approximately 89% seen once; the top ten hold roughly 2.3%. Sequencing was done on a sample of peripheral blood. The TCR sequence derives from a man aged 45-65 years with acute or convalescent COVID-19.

The CDR3 loop is CASSLGHLNTEAFF. For the CDR3, the DNA is TGTGCCAGCTCACTGGGACACCTGAACACTGAAGCTTTCTTT. The V gene is TRBV18, the J gene TRBJ1-1, with D perhaps matching TRBD1 (6 bases). This CDR3 is 14 amino acids long. Germline loops: CDR1 KGHSH, CDR2 LQKENI. The V end was cut by 4 bases, the J end by 0 bases, with 9 bases between.